The rows below give T cell receptor beta chains drawn from one sample of a study of shared clonotypes between healthy human individuals. Clones were sequenced by immunoSEQ multiplex PCR, and TCRdb holds only the in-frame ones, with some missing. The table has 2 million or so clones, around 95% seen once; the top ten hold 0.1% to 0.15%. Sequencing was done on a sample of naive CD4+ T cells sorted from blood. All receptors come from a man aged 18 to 30 in good health. The CDR3 runs from the conserved cysteine through the conserved F or W. The D gene is left open where the match is weak. Clone size appears in some rows only: once, few, many, or a class for an expanded clone.

TRBJ2-7,TRBD1,.,TRBV6-5,CASSRQGAQYEQYF,TGTGCCAGCAGTAGACAGGGGGCACAATACGAGCAGTACTTC
TRBJ2-2,TRBD2,.,TRBV25-1,CASSKREELFF,TGTGCCAGCAGTAAGCGGGAAGAGCTGTTTTTT
TRBJ2-7,.,.,TRBV5-4,CASSYPPGSRHEQYF,TGTGCCAGCAGTTATCCGCCGGGAAGCAGGCACGAGCAGTACTTC
TRBJ2-1,.,.,TRBV19,CASTRKGGLTYNEQFF,TGTGCCAGTACACGGAAGGGCGGGCTAACCTACAATGAGCAGTTCTTC
TRBJ1-5,TRBD1,.,TRBV5-4,CASSLWSGGNQPQHF,TGTGCCAGCAGCTTGTGGTCAGGGGGTAATCAGCCCCAGCATTTT
TRBJ2-7,TRBD1,.,TRBV7-8,CASSLRTGSYEQYF,TGTGCCAGCAGCTTAAGGACAGGCTCCTACGAGCAGTACTTC
TRBJ2-2,TRBD1,.,TRBV27,CASILTGGAGELFF,TGTGCCAGCATCCTTACAGGGGGCGCCGGGGAGCTGTTTTTT
TRBJ2-7,.,.,TRBV28,CASSWAPREQYF,TGTGCCAGCAGTTGGGCCCCCCGCGAGCAGTACTTC
TRBJ2-5,TRBD1,.,TRBV18,CASSRGTGAQETQYF,TGTGCCAGCTCACGCGGGACAGGGGCTCAAGAGACCCAGTACTTC
TRBJ2-3,TRBD2,.,TRBV6-1,CASRASGGAKGTQYF,TGTGCCAGCAGGGCTAGCGGGGGGGCCAAAGGAACGCAGTATTTT
TRBJ1-1,.,.,TRBV5-6,CASSFRRAALVAEAFF,TGTGCCAGCAGCTTTAGGAGGGCGGCTTTAGTCGCTGAAGCTTTCTTT
TRBJ2-7,TRBD2,.,TRBV6-1,CASSESSGWYEQYF,TGTGCCAGCAGTGAGTCTAGCGGGTGGTACGAGCAGTACTTC
TRBJ2-3,.,.,TRBV19,CASSTDLSPVDTQYF,TGTGCCAGTAGTACCGACCTCTCGCCAGTCGATACGCAGTATTTT
TRBJ2-5,.,once,TRBV25-1,CASSEFLGDQETQYF,TGTGCCAGCAGTGAATTTTTGGGGGACCAAGAGACCCAGTACTTC
TRBJ2-1,.,.,TRBV5-4,CASSLYMSEYNEQFF,TGTGCCAGCAGCCTATATATGTCGGAGTACAATGAGCAGTTCTTC
TRBJ2-7,.,.,TRBV28,CASGGPDSTYEQYF,TGTGCCAGCGGAGGCCCCGACTCCACCTACGAGCAGTACTTC
TRBJ1-3,.,.,TRBV9,CASSVGPGRAGNTIYF,TGTGCCAGCAGCGTAGGCCCGGGACGGGCTGGAAACACCATATATTTT
TRBJ2-3,TRBD1,.,TRBV7-9,CATRDRIADTQYF,TGTGCCACCAGGGACAGGATAGCAGATACGCAGTATTTT
TRBJ1-6,.,.,TRBV18,CASSPPNSPLHF,TGTGCCAGCTCACCCCCTAATTCACCCCTCCACTTT
TRBJ2-7,.,.,TRBV29-1,CSVSERFIGSEQYF,TGCAGCGTTTCCGAGCGATTCATAGGATCCGAGCAGTACTTC
TRBJ2-7,.,.,TRBV11-1,CASSLVRSYEQYF,TGTGCCAGCAGCTTAGTTCGGAGCTACGAGCAGTACTTC
TRBJ2-1,TRBD2,.,TRBV5-1,CASSLSGTSGTNEQFF,TGCGCCAGCAGCTTAAGCGGGACTAGCGGGACCAATGAGCAGTTCTTC
TRBJ2-7,.,.,TRBV27,CASSSAGLGYEQYF,TGTGCCAGCAGTTCTGCGGGACTCGGCTACGAGCAGTACTTC
TRBJ2-5,.,.,TRBV7-3,CASSGSQETQYF,TGTGCCTCTTCGGGCAGCCAAGAGACCCAGTACTTC
TRBJ1-2,TRBD1,.,TRBV6-5,CASSYSRGQGFSTF,TGTGCCAGCAGTTACTCGAGGGGACAGGGTTTTTCCACCTTC
TRBJ1-1,.,.,TRBV10-3,CAISESNENTEAFF,TGTGCCATCAGTGAGTCGAACGAGAACACTGAAGCTTTCTTT
TRBJ2-7,TRBD1,.,TRBV10-3,CAIGNGAGGIEQYF,TGTGCCATCGGCAACGGGGCAGGGGGCATCGAGCAGTACTTC
TRBJ2-7,TRBD1,.,TRBV6-6,CASRVGTGSSYEQYF,TGTGCCAGCAGAGTTGGGACAGGGAGTTCCTACGAGCAGTACTTC
TRBJ1-1,TRBD1,once,TRBV7-8,CASSLSGTVNTEAFF,TGTGCCAGCAGCTTATCCGGGACAGTGAACACTGAAGCTTTCTTT
TRBJ1-2,.,.,TRBV2,CASSMEDYGYTF,TGTGCCAGCAGTATGGAGGACTATGGCTACACCTTC
TRBJ2-7,TRBD1,.,TRBV27,CASSLPGQGLYEQYF,TGTGCCAGCAGTTTACCCGGACAGGGCCTCTACGAGCAGTACTTC
TRBJ2-3,TRBD2,once,TRBV5-1,CASSTRPLAGGTDTQYF,TGCGCCAGCAGCACTAGACCCCTAGCGGGGGGTACAGATACGCAGTATTTT
TRBJ1-5,.,.,TRBV7-9,CASSLEGSQPQHF,TGTGCCAGCAGCTTAGAGGGGAGTCAGCCCCAGCATTTT
TRBJ2-7,.,few,TRBV5-6,CASSIPRSGRSSYEQYF,TGTGCCAGCAGCATCCCCCGGTCAGGGCGATCCTCCTACGAGCAGTACTTC
TRBJ1-1,TRBD1,.,TRBV7-9,CASGPGGQGVTEAFF,TGTGCCAGCGGCCCCGGGGGGCAGGGGGTCACTGAAGCTTTCTTT
TRBJ2-3,.,.,TRBV7-9,CASSLSARDTQYF,TGTGCCAGCAGCTTATCGGCCAGGGATACGCAGTATTTT
TRBJ1-5,.,.,TRBV6-1,CASSELRYNQPQHF,TGTGCCAGCAGTGAATTAAGATACAATCAGCCCCAGCATTTT
TRBJ1-4,.,.,TRBV21-1,CASTYGGRSEKLFF,TGTGCCAGTACGTATGGGGGCAGGAGTGAAAAACTGTTTTTT
TRBJ2-3,.,.,TRBV20-1,CSAPLGDTQYF,TGCAGTGCTCCCCTGGGGGATACGCAGTATTTT
TRBJ2-5,.,.,TRBV6-5,CASSYATGVGETQYF,TGTGCCAGCAGTTACGCTACGGGAGTAGGAGAGACCCAGTACTTC
TRBJ1-1,.,.,TRBV30,CAWSVGRGRVTEAFF,TGTGCCTGGAGTGTAGGACGGGGGCGCGTCACTGAAGCTTTCTTT
TRBJ2-7,TRBD2,.,TRBV5-6,CASSPRTSGFYEQYF,TGTGCCAGCAGCCCCAGGACTAGCGGGTTTTACGAGCAGTACTTC
TRBJ2-3,.,.,TRBV9,CASSVTPQGGTDTQYF,TGTGCCAGCAGCGTAACCCCGCAGGGAGGAACAGATACGCAGTATTTT
TRBJ2-1,TRBD2,.,TRBV9,CASSVGNSGGATFF,TGTGCCAGCAGCGTAGGCAATAGCGGGGGGGCCACGTTCTTC
TRBJ2-2,.,.,TRBV2,CASSGENRVTGELFF,TGTGCCAGCAGTGGAGAAAACAGGGTCACCGGGGAGCTGTTTTTT
TRBJ2-1,.,.,TRBV9,CASSARSDRSSYNEQFF,TGTGCCAGCAGCGCCCGGTCTGACAGGTCTTCCTACAATGAGCAGTTCTTC